The rows below give T cell receptor beta chains drawn from one sample of a study of T cells after yellow fever vaccination. TCRdb itself ran the 5' RACE reads through MiXCR, one entry per CDR3 protein. Here the sample spans hundreds of thousands of distinct CDR3 sequences, around 8.1% being singletons. The sample in question was PBMCs, obtained 45 days after the first yellow fever vaccination. The receptors originated from a man between 18 and 29 years old who received the YFV17D yellow fever vaccine. CDR3s include the opening cysteine and the closing phenylalanine or tryptophan. Fields, in order: CDR3 protein, CDR3 DNA, J gene, D gene, clone size, V gene. The D gene is left open where the match is weak. The size entry is marked missing in some rows and otherwise reads once, few, many or a size class.

cdr3_aa: CASRPWRGTGELFF
cdr3_nt: TGTGCCAGCAGACCTTGGCGGGGGACCGGGGAGCTGTTTTTT
j_call: TRBJ2-2
d_call: TRBD2
clone_size: .
v_call: TRBV6-1

cdr3_aa: CATTPLAASTDTQYF
cdr3_nt: TGTGCCACCACCCCGCTAGCGGCGAGCACAGATACGCAGTATTTT
j_call: TRBJ2-3
d_call: TRBD2
clone_size: .
v_call: TRBV3-1

cdr3_aa: CASRSQGGSPLHF
cdr3_nt: TGTGCCAGCAGATCTCAGGGGGGTTCACCCCTCCACTTT
j_call: TRBJ1-6
d_call: TRBD1
clone_size: few
v_call: TRBV12-3/TRBV12-4

cdr3_aa: CASSFGTGGFYSPLHF
cdr3_nt: TGCGCCAGCAGCTTCGGTACAGGGGGCTTTTATTCACCCCTCCACTTT
j_call: TRBJ1-6
d_call: TRBD1
clone_size: few
v_call: TRBV5-1

cdr3_aa: CASSRDRDQETQYF
cdr3_nt: TGTGCCAGCAGCCGGGACAGGGATCAAGAGACCCAGTACTTC
j_call: TRBJ2-5
d_call: TRBD1
clone_size: many
v_call: TRBV12-3/TRBV12-4

cdr3_aa: CSAIDWERGTDTQYF
cdr3_nt: TGCAGTGCTATTGATTGGGAACGGGGCACAGATACGCAGTATTTT
j_call: TRBJ2-3
d_call: .
clone_size: few
v_call: TRBV20-1

cdr3_aa: CASSQEKRGFGNYGYTF
cdr3_nt: TGTGCCAGCAGCCAAGAAAAACGTGGCTTCGGGAACTATGGCTACACCTTC
j_call: TRBJ1-2
d_call: .
clone_size: .
v_call: TRBV4-2

cdr3_aa: CASSQIQIPTGELFF
cdr3_nt: TGTGCCAGCAGCCAAATCCAGATTCCGACCGGGGAGCTGTTTTTT
j_call: TRBJ2-2
d_call: .
clone_size: few
v_call: TRBV7-9

cdr3_aa: CASSLSSPGGTQPQHF
cdr3_nt: TGTGCCAGCAGTTTATCTTCCCCCGGAGGAACTCAGCCCCAGCATTTT
j_call: TRBJ1-5
d_call: .
clone_size: .
v_call: TRBV28

cdr3_aa: CASSPDRGVETQYF
cdr3_nt: TGTGCCAGCAGTCCGGACAGGGGGGTTGAGACCCAGTACTTC
j_call: TRBJ2-5
d_call: TRBD1
clone_size: .
v_call: TRBV6-1

cdr3_aa: CSARDRPGGTQYF
cdr3_nt: TGCAGTGCTAGGGATAGACCTGGCGGGACCCAGTACTTC
j_call: TRBJ2-5
d_call: .
clone_size: .
v_call: TRBV20-1

cdr3_aa: CASSLGQPNQPQHF
cdr3_nt: TGTGCCAGCAGCCTGGGACAGCCCAATCAGCCCCAGCATTTT
j_call: TRBJ1-5
d_call: TRBD1
clone_size: many
v_call: TRBV12-3/TRBV12-4

cdr3_aa: CASRLRGKRDEQYF
cdr3_nt: TGTGCCAGTAGGTTGCGGGGGAAGCGGGACGAGCAGTACTTC
j_call: TRBJ2-7
d_call: TRBD2
clone_size: .
v_call: TRBV19

cdr3_aa: CASSDGPGRRTEKLFF
cdr3_nt: TGTGCCAGCAGTGACGGCCCCGGTCGGAGGACGGAAAAACTGTTTTTT
j_call: TRBJ1-4
d_call: .
clone_size: .
v_call: TRBV6-1

cdr3_aa: CASSLQLYNEQFF
cdr3_nt: TGTGCCAGCAGCTTACAACTCTACAATGAGCAGTTCTTC
j_call: TRBJ2-1
d_call: .
clone_size: .
v_call: TRBV7-2

cdr3_aa: CASSQKQGQAETQYF
cdr3_nt: TGCGCCAGCAGTCAAAAGCAGGGCCAAGCAGAGACCCAGTACTTC
j_call: TRBJ2-5
d_call: .
clone_size: many
v_call: TRBV23-1

cdr3_aa: CASSQDHGTGELFF
cdr3_nt: TGTGCCAGCAGCCAAGATCACGGGACCGGGGAGCTGTTTTTT
j_call: TRBJ2-2
d_call: .
clone_size: few
v_call: TRBV3-1

cdr3_aa: CASSSVRSDTQYF
cdr3_nt: TGTGCCAGCAGTAGCGTCCGCTCAGATACGCAGTATTTT
j_call: TRBJ2-3
d_call: .
clone_size: few
v_call: TRBV3-1

cdr3_aa: CSATPRDEGEQYF
cdr3_nt: TGCAGTGCCACCCCCAGGGACGAGGGCGAGCAGTACTTC
j_call: TRBJ2-7
d_call: .
clone_size: .
v_call: TRBV20-1

cdr3_aa: CATTPGPNYNEQFF
cdr3_nt: TGTGCCACCACCCCCGGTCCCAACTACAATGAGCAGTTCTTC
j_call: TRBJ2-1
d_call: .
clone_size: few
v_call: TRBV25-1

cdr3_aa: CASSPLVTRSSYEQYF
cdr3_nt: TGTGCCAGCTCCCCTTTGGTAACTAGGAGCTCCTACGAGCAGTACTTC
j_call: TRBJ2-7
d_call: .
clone_size: few
v_call: TRBV18

cdr3_aa: CSVENRGLTKNIQYF
cdr3_nt: TGCAGCGTTGAAAACAGGGGGTTGACCAAAAACATTCAGTACTTC
j_call: TRBJ2-4
d_call: TRBD1
clone_size: few
v_call: TRBV29-1

cdr3_aa: CASRGRNYGYTF
cdr3_nt: TGTGCCAGCAGAGGCAGGAACTATGGCTACACCTTC
j_call: TRBJ1-2
d_call: .
clone_size: many
v_call: TRBV6-6

cdr3_aa: CASKTGGSEAFF
cdr3_nt: TGTGCCAGCAAGACAGGGGGTTCTGAAGCTTTCTTT
j_call: TRBJ1-1
d_call: TRBD1
clone_size: .
v_call: TRBV7-9

cdr3_aa: CASSDGPSGANVLTF
cdr3_nt: TGTGCCAGCTCCGACGGTCCGTCTGGGGCCAACGTCCTGACTTTC
j_call: TRBJ2-6
d_call: .
clone_size: few
v_call: TRBV18

cdr3_aa: CASSSGLVPDTQYF
cdr3_nt: TGTGCCAGCAGCTCCGGACTAGTCCCGGATACGCAGTATTTT
j_call: TRBJ2-3
d_call: TRBD2
clone_size: .
v_call: TRBV7-2

cdr3_aa: CASSFDRTNNEQFF
cdr3_nt: TGTGCCAGCAGCTTCGACAGGACCAACAATGAGCAGTTCTTC
j_call: TRBJ2-1
d_call: .
clone_size: .
v_call: TRBV7-2

cdr3_aa: CASSLGSGVSYEQYF
cdr3_nt: TGCGCCAGCAGCTTGGGGTCGGGGGTCTCCTACGAGCAGTACTTC
j_call: TRBJ2-7
d_call: .
clone_size: .
v_call: TRBV5-1

cdr3_aa: CASSIDRGWYNEQFF
cdr3_nt: TGTGCCAGCAGCATAGACAGGGGGTGGTACAATGAGCAGTTCTTC
j_call: TRBJ2-1
d_call: TRBD1
clone_size: few
v_call: TRBV12-3/TRBV12-4

cdr3_aa: CASSYGQGSGELFF
cdr3_nt: TGCGCCAGCAGCTATGGACAGGGGTCGGGGGAGCTGTTTTTT
j_call: TRBJ2-2
d_call: TRBD1
clone_size: .
v_call: TRBV5-1

cdr3_aa: CASSFGTGSPLHF
cdr3_nt: TGTGCCAGCAGCTTCGGGACGGGATCACCCCTCCACTTT
j_call: TRBJ1-6
d_call: .
clone_size: .
v_call: TRBV7-2

cdr3_aa: CAISDPTATLIPNSALHF
cdr3_nt: TGTGCCATCAGTGACCCGACAGCTACCCTAATTCCCAATTCGGCCCTCCACTTT
j_call: TRBJ1-6
d_call: .
clone_size: many
v_call: TRBV10-3

cdr3_aa: CASSLATGFDTEAFF
cdr3_nt: TGTGCCAGCAGCTTAGCCACAGGCTTCGACACTGAAGCTTTCTTT
j_call: TRBJ1-1
d_call: .
clone_size: few
v_call: TRBV7-2

cdr3_aa: CASSLRDPYGYTF
cdr3_nt: TGTGCCAGCAGCTTGAGGGATCCCTATGGCTACACCTTC
j_call: TRBJ1-2
d_call: .
clone_size: few
v_call: TRBV5-5

cdr3_aa: CASSDWGQGAGYTF
cdr3_nt: TGTGCCAGCAGTGACTGGGGACAGGGGGCTGGCTACACCTTC
j_call: TRBJ1-2
d_call: TRBD1
clone_size: .
v_call: TRBV25-1

cdr3_aa: CASSRAGATTDTQYF
cdr3_nt: TGTGCCAGCAGTCGGGCCGGAGCTACCACAGATACGCAGTATTTT
j_call: TRBJ2-3
d_call: .
clone_size: .
v_call: TRBV7-6

cdr3_aa: CASSDGGAENEKLFF
cdr3_nt: TGTGCCAGCAGTGACGGGGGGGCCGAGAATGAAAAACTGTTTTTT
j_call: TRBJ1-4
d_call: .
clone_size: .
v_call: TRBV28

cdr3_aa: CSALTGGSYNSPLHF
cdr3_nt: TGCAGTGCTCTGACAGGGGGGTCCTATAATTCACCCCTCCACTTT
j_call: TRBJ1-6
d_call: TRBD1
clone_size: few
v_call: TRBV20-1

cdr3_aa: CSAQDIPAGELFF
cdr3_nt: TGCAGTGCACAGGACATCCCCGCCGGGGAGCTGTTTTTT
j_call: TRBJ2-2
d_call: .
clone_size: few
v_call: TRBV20-1

cdr3_aa: CATSEQGFSDTQYF
cdr3_nt: TGTGCCACCAGTGAACAGGGGTTCTCAGATACGCAGTATTTT
j_call: TRBJ2-3
d_call: TRBD1
clone_size: few
v_call: TRBV24-1

cdr3_aa: CASSQGGILGLEQYF
cdr3_nt: TGTGCCAGCAGCCAAGGAGGGATTTTGGGGCTCGAGCAGTACTTC
j_call: TRBJ2-7
d_call: .
clone_size: .
v_call: TRBV4-2

cdr3_aa: CASSPGGALQAAQYF
cdr3_nt: TGTGCCAGCAGCCCCGGGGGGGCCCTGCAAGCGGCCCAGTACTTC
j_call: TRBJ2-5
d_call: TRBD2
clone_size: .
v_call: TRBV5-4

cdr3_aa: CASSQRQGPPSREQYF
cdr3_nt: TGCGCCAGCAGCCAAAGACAGGGGCCCCCTTCTCGTGAGCAGTACTTC
j_call: TRBJ2-7
d_call: TRBD1
clone_size: .
v_call: TRBV4-1

cdr3_aa: CASSQDQGAGRHYGYTF
cdr3_nt: TGCGCCAGCAGCCAAGATCAGGGGGCGGGGAGGCACTATGGCTACACCTTC
j_call: TRBJ1-2
d_call: TRBD1
clone_size: .
v_call: TRBV4-3

cdr3_aa: CSASWGRQETQYF
cdr3_nt: TGCAGTGCTAGTTGGGGGAGACAAGAGACCCAGTACTTC
j_call: TRBJ2-5
d_call: .
clone_size: few
v_call: TRBV20-1

cdr3_aa: CASSQPGRRNNEKLFF
cdr3_nt: TGCGCCAGCAGCCAGCCAGGGAGGAGGAATAATGAAAAACTGTTTTTT
j_call: TRBJ1-4
d_call: .
clone_size: few
v_call: TRBV4-1

cdr3_aa: CASSQDRAVSYEQYF
cdr3_nt: TGCGCCAGCAGCCAAGATCGTGCGGTCTCCTACGAGCAGTACTTC
j_call: TRBJ2-7
d_call: .
clone_size: few
v_call: TRBV4-1

cdr3_aa: CASSFWGTGGNQPQHF
cdr3_nt: TGTGCCAGCAGCTTTTGGGGGACAGGGGGAAATCAGCCCCAGCATTTT
j_call: TRBJ1-5
d_call: TRBD1
clone_size: .
v_call: TRBV7-2

cdr3_aa: CASSLGTPGGETQYF
cdr3_nt: TGCGCCAGCAGCCTCGGGACCCCAGGGGGAGAGACCCAGTACTTC
j_call: TRBJ2-5
d_call: TRBD1
clone_size: .
v_call: TRBV4-1

cdr3_aa: CASSFQGLRNTEAFF
cdr3_nt: TGCGCCAGCAGCTTTCAGGGTCTGAGGAACACTGAAGCTTTCTTT
j_call: TRBJ1-1
d_call: .
clone_size: .
v_call: TRBV5-1